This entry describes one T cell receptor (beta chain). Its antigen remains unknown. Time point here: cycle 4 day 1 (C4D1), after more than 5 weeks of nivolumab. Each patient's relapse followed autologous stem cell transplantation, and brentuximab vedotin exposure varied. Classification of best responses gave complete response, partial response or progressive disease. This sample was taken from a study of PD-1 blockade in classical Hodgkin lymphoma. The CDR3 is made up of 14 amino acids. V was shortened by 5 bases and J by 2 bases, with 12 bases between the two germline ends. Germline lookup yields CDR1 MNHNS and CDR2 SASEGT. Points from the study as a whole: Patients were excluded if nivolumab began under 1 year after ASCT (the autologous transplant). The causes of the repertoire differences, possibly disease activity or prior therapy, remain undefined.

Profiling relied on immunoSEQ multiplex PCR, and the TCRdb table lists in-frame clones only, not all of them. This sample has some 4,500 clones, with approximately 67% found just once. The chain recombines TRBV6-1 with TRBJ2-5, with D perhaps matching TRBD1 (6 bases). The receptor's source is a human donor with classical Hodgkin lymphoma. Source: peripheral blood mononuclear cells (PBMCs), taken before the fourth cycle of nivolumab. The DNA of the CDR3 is TGTGCCAGCAGTACGGACAGAATACAAGAGACCCAGTACTTC. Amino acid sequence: CASSTDRIQETQYF.